This record looks at one T cell receptor (beta chain) sequence and its context. Its antigen remains unidentified. This record comes from a study of response to subunit inactivated influenza vaccine. Germline CDR1 reads MDHEN; CDR2 reads SYDVKM. The CDR3 is made up of 15 amino acids. After removal of 7 bases from V and 2 bases from J, the junction contained 7 bases not matched to a gene. Using its own MiXCR run on the RT-PCR reads, TCRdb lists one record per CDR3 protein. The data hold more than 500,000 distinct CDR3 sequences, with over 9% observed a single time. Regarding the study as a whole: Every seasonal influenza vaccination brings in few new T cells, the authors suggested.

Separately, the same data were catalogued under a study of T cells expressing NK-cell markers. That paper notes: What made the TCR beta cDNA was 5'RACE template switching with UMIs. The TCR beta repertoires originated in sorted CD3+CD56+NKG2C+, CD3+CD56+NKG2C- and CD3+CD56-NKG2C+ T cells. Seven of eight sequenced donors tested HCMV-seropositive; one tested seronegative. Dominant NKG2C+ clonotypes made up about 1.0-8% of CD8+ T cells in more than 5 donors.

This TCR was recovered from a man in his forties or fifties who received an inactivated influenza vaccine. This sample comprised PBMCs from blood, obtained on the day of vaccination. This chain uses TRBV28 with TRBJ2-7, with TRBD1 matching over 11 bases. The CDR3 nucleotides are TGTGCCAGCAACTCCCCGGGACAGGGGGCCTACGAGCAGTACTTC. This gives the protein CASNSPGQGAYEQYF.